The present entry profiles one T cell receptor beta chain with its context. The antigen is undetermined. This entry comes from a study of tumor-infiltrating lymphocytes in localized non-small cell lung cancer. In the study overall: Tumor tissue and non-adjacent uninvolved lung came from each patient. Study observations and caveats: No T-cell fraction difference was seen between IM1 and IM2 tumors.

Looked up from germline, CDR1 is SGHRS and CDR2 is YFSETQ. The CDR3 sequence is 15 residues long. Trimming cost V 2 bases and J 7 bases; bases outside gene matches: 10. Measured with immunoSEQ multiplex PCR; TCRdb has only the in-frame clones, and not every one. The data show some 22,000 clones, with about 80% seen just once and 3.4% held by the top ten. This receptor was taken from a human donor with non-small cell lung cancer. V is TRBV5-1 and J is TRBJ2-7; the match to TRBD2 covers 9 bases. The sequenced sample consisted of lung tumor tissue. CDR3 nucleotides: TGCGCCAGCAGCTTCGGGACTAGCCCCATCGAGGAGCAGTACTTC. It is translated as CASSFGTSPIEEQYF.